This T cell receptor (beta chain) was identified during a study of T-cell reconstitution after alpha-beta-depleted transplantation in children. There are many counts of this clonotype. Its target is unknown. This CDR3 spans 15 amino acids. Looked up from germline, CDR1 is MDHEN and CDR2 is SYDVKM. With V trimmed by 3 bases and J by 5 bases, 7 bases remained unmatched. Preparation of the TCRbeta library was carried out with unique molecular identifiers. TCRdb itself ran the PCR reads through MiXCR, one entry per CDR3 protein. The data show about 300,000 distinct CDR3 sequences, 10% seen once. Overall study results and limits: Expanded clones from the graft, numbering several hundred, reportedly supplied alpha-beta T cells about two months after transplant.

The chain links TRBV28 to TRBJ2-5; TRBD1 matches at 9 bases. The sequenced sample was PBMCs, obtained before TCRalphabeta/CD19-depleted stem cell transplant. The sequence was obtained from a boy younger than two with acute myeloid leukemia, due to receive a stem cell transplant. Here the CDR3 DNA reads TGTGCCAGCAGTTTCGAAGACAGGGGGTGGGAGACCCAGTACTTC. Translated, it gives CASSFEDRGWETQYF.